A selection of T cell receptor beta chains follows, all from one sample in a study of shared clonotypes between healthy human individuals. Produced via immunoSEQ multiplex PCR; TCRdb's table is partial and in-frame only. The table shows 1.4 million or so clones, with approximately 98.5% occurring only once. The sample was naive CD4+ T cells sorted from blood. These receptors originate from a man aged 25-45 years in good health. CDR3s include the opening cysteine and the closing phenylalanine or tryptophan. D genes are given only for firm matches. Some rows mark clone size as missing; the rest say once, few, many or name a class of expanded clone.

TRBJ1-2 . TRBV5-1 . TGCGCCAGCAGCTTTCCTTCCCCAGCCGGGATCGGTGATGGCTACACCTTC CASSFPSPAGIGDGYTF
TRBJ1-5 . TRBV19 TRBD1 TGTGCCAGTAAGAGGGACAGTTCCAATCAGCCCCAGCATTTT CASKRDSSNQPQHF
TRBJ2-1 . TRBV6-5 TRBD2 TGTGCCAGCAGTTACTTCCTAGCGGGAGTTGTTGAGCAGTTCTTC CASSYFLAGVVEQFF
TRBJ1-1 . TRBV7-9 . TGTGCCAGCAGCCGAAGCGAGGGAACTGAAGCTTTCTTT CASSRSEGTEAFF
TRBJ2-2 few TRBV2 . TGTGCCAGCAGCGGAGAGACCGGGGAGCTGTTTTTT CASSGETGELFF
TRBJ2-2 . TRBV18 . TGTGCCAGCTCACCAATGGTGGTCGCAGCGCAGCCCGGGGAGCTGTTTTTT CASSPMVVAAQPGELFF
TRBJ2-3 once TRBV7-8 TRBD2 TGTGCCAGCAGCTTAGCTCGACTAGCGGGTACAGATACGCAGTATTTT CASSLARLAGTDTQYF
TRBJ2-1 . TRBV10-2 . TGCGCCAGCAGCCCGAGGCCAAGCTCCTACAATGAGCAGTTCTTC CASSPRPSSYNEQFF
TRBJ1-5 . TRBV28 . TGTGCCAGCAGTTTTTCTGCCCGCAAGCAGCCCCAGCATTTT CASSFSARKQPQHF
TRBJ2-3 . TRBV5-1 . TGCGCCAGCAGCTTGCGATTAAGCACAGATACGCAGTATTTT CASSLRLSTDTQYF
TRBJ2-7 . TRBV27 TRBD2 TGTGCCAGCAGTCCGTTAGCGGGAGTAACCTACGAGCAGTACTTC CASSPLAGVTYEQYF
TRBJ1-2 . TRBV4-1 TRBD1 TGCGCCAGCAGCCAGGACAGGGGGTTCTATGGCTACACCTTC CASSQDRGFYGYTF
TRBJ2-5 . TRBV5-1 TRBD1 TGCGCCAGCAGCTTGGGACAGGGGGGCGAGACCCAGTACTTC CASSLGQGGETQYF
TRBJ2-1 . TRBV7-8 . TGTGCCAGCAGCCTGGGGGGTCGGGAGAACAATGAGCAGTTCTTC CASSLGGRENNEQFF
TRBJ1-5 . TRBV7-9 TRBD1 TGTGCCAGCAGCTTAGCGGGACAGGGGAATCAGCCCCAGCATTTT CASSLAGQGNQPQHF
TRBJ1-2 . TRBV5-1 TRBD1 TGCGCCAGCAGCTCAGGGGGCGCAGGATATGGCTACACCTTC CASSSGGAGYGYTF
TRBJ1-1 . TRBV18 . TGTGCCAGCTCACGCCCCGGGACCGGGAACACTGAAGCTTTCTTT CASSRPGTGNTEAFF
TRBJ2-7 . TRBV10-1 . TGCGCCAGCAGCCTCGGAGGGGCCCCCTACGAGCAGTACTTC CASSLGGAPYEQYF
TRBJ2-7 once TRBV5-4 . TGTGCCAGCAGCCCTGGGAGGCAGGCTACCTACGAGCAGTACTTC CASSPGRQATYEQYF
TRBJ2-7 . TRBV28 . TGTGCCAGCAGTCGGCAGTTGGGGAGGTCCTACGAGCAGTACTTC CASSRQLGRSYEQYF
TRBJ1-5 . TRBV23-1 . TGCGCCAGCACCGGCCCCGAGAATTATAGCAATCAGCCCCAGCATTTT CASTGPENYSNQPQHF
TRBJ2-1 . TRBV12-5 TRBD2 TGTGCTAGTGGTAGAACTAGCGGGACTTACAATGAGCAGTTCTTC CASGRTSGTYNEQFF
TRBJ1-5 . TRBV27 . TGTGCCAGCAAGGTCACTGCGGGGGGCAATCAGCCCCAGCATTTT CASKVTAGGNQPQHF
TRBJ2-7 . TRBV5-6 TRBD1 TGTGCCAGCAGATTGGGACAGGGGTCGGAGCAGTACTTC CASRLGQGSEQYF
TRBJ1-2 . TRBV15 TRBD1 TGTGCCACCAGCAGATTGTCGGACAGGGGAGCGGATGGCTACACCTTC CATSRLSDRGADGYTF
TRBJ2-3 . TRBV20-1 . TGCAGTGCCGCTTTAGGGGATACGCAGTATTTT CSAALGDTQYF
TRBJ1-2 . TRBV5-5 TRBD1 TGTGCCAGCACCCAGGGACAGGGTAACTATGGCTACACCTTC CASTQGQGNYGYTF
TRBJ2-7 . TRBV18 TRBD1 TGTGCCAGCTCGCCGGGACAGAGGAACGAGCAGTACTTC CASSPGQRNEQYF
TRBJ2-7 . TRBV5-1 . TGCGCCAGCAGCCCGGAATCGACTAGTGAGTTCTACGAGCAGTACTTC CASSPESTSEFYEQYF
TRBJ1-4 . TRBV2 TRBD1 TGTGCCAGCAGTGAAGGGCGCCCGGACAGGGTGGCTTTT CASSEGRPDRVAF
TRBJ1-5 . TRBV30 . TGTGCCTGGAGTGCAGGAGACAGGAAGCCCCAGCATTTT CAWSAGDRKPQHF
TRBJ2-1 . TRBV4-1 . TGCGCCAGCAGCCAGACTAAGTACAATGAGCAGTTCTTC CASSQTKYNEQFF
TRBJ2-7 once TRBV9 . TGTGCCAGCAGCGTAACGACAACCCCCTACGAGCAGTACTTC CASSVTTTPYEQYF
TRBJ2-5 . TRBV6-5 . TGTGCCAGCAGGCTACGGACAGCTCCGATGGGGACCCAGTACTTC CASRLRTAPMGTQYF
TRBJ2-1 . TRBV29-1 . TGCAGCGTTGCGGGGAAGGCGGGGAGCTCCTACAATGAGCAGTTCTTC CSVAGKAGSSYNEQFF
TRBJ1-1 . TRBV20-1 . TGCAGTGCACCCCGTGACACTGAAGCTTTCTTT CSAPRDTEAFF
TRBJ2-3 once TRBV2 . TGTGCCAGCAGTCGCCGGTTCGGGGGCGCAGATACGCAGTATTTT CASSRRFGGADTQYF
TRBJ1-1 . TRBV28 TRBD1 TGTGCCAGCAGTTTCCCCGACAGGGGAAACACTGAAGCTTTCTTT CASSFPDRGNTEAFF
TRBJ1-1 . TRBV28 TRBD1 TGTGCCAGCAGTTCACAAGGGGGCAGAGGGTGGATTGAAGCTTTCTTT CASSSQGGRGWIEAFF
TRBJ2-7 . TRBV28 . TGTGCCAGCAGTTCAACGACTAACGAGCAGTACTTC CASSSTTNEQYF
TRBJ2-7 . TRBV5-1 TRBD2 TGCGCCAGCAGCTTGGAAGGTCGCCTAGCGGGAGTATTGCACGAGCAGTACTTC CASSLEGRLAGVLHEQYF
TRBJ2-3 . TRBV29-1 . TGCAGCTGTGGGGTAGTCACAGATACGCAGTATTTT CSCGVVTDTQYF
TRBJ2-7 . TRBV9 TRBD2 TGTGCCAGCAGCGTAGAAGTAGCGGGTGAGCAGTACTTC CASSVEVAGEQYF
TRBJ2-1 . TRBV18 . TGTGCCAGCTCAGGGGCGGGGAGCCATAACAATGAGCAGTTCTTC CASSGAGSHNNEQFF
TRBJ2-1 . TRBV2 . TGTGCCAGCGGGCGGGACAGTTCTCCCTACAATGAGCAGTTCTTC CASGRDSSPYNEQFF
TRBJ2-1 . TRBV5-1 TRBD2 TGCGCCAGCAGCTCCGGACTAGCGGGAGGGCCTGGAGAGCAGTTCTTC CASSSGLAGGPGEQFF
TRBJ2-3 . TRBV7-3 . TGTGCCAGCAGCTTAAGGCCGGGGGCAGATACGCAGTATTTT CASSLRPGADTQYF
TRBJ1-2 . TRBV6-5 . TGTGCCAGCAGTTACTCAGTTCGGGGCCACTATGGCTACACCTTC CASSYSVRGHYGYTF
TRBJ2-2 . TRBV10-2 TRBD2 TGCGCGACGCGGGGGGCCTGGGACACCGGGGAGCTGTTTTTT CATRGAWDTGELFF
TRBJ1-5 . TRBV2 . TGTGCCAGCAGGGACACAGGGAGCAATCAGCCCCAGCATTTT CASRDTGSNQPQHF
TRBJ1-1 . TRBV18 . TGTGCCAGCTCACGTGGACACCTGAACACTGAAGCTTTCTTT CASSRGHLNTEAFF
TRBJ2-7 . TRBV5-4 TRBD1 TGTGCCAGCAGCTGGGACAGCCAGCGCTACGAGCAGTACTTC CASSWDSQRYEQYF
TRBJ2-1 . TRBV11-2 TRBD2 TGTGCCAGCAGGAACAGACTAGCGGCCTACAATGAGCAGTTCTTC CASRNRLAAYNEQFF
TRBJ2-7 . TRBV11-2 TRBD2 TGTGCCAGCAGCTTAGATTTAGGCCTAGCGGGCGAGCAGTACTTC CASSLDLGLAGEQYF
TRBJ2-7 . TRBV7-2 . TGTGCCAGCAGCCGAGCAAGAATCGACGAGCAGTACTTC CASSRARIDEQYF
TRBJ2-1 . TRBV18 TRBD1 TGTGCCAGCTCACGCGAGACAGGGTTTTCCTACAATGAGCAGTTCTTC CASSRETGFSYNEQFF
TRBJ1-4 . TRBV10-3 . TGTGCCATCAGCCAGGGTACTAATGAAAAACTGTTTTTT CAISQGTNEKLFF
TRBJ2-2 . TRBV5-1 TRBD1 TGCGCCAGCAGCTGGGGGACAGTTGCCACCGGGGAGCTGTTTTTT CASSWGTVATGELFF
TRBJ1-2 . TRBV4-1 TRBD1 TGCGCCAGCAGCCACGGACAGGGGGCTAACTATGGCTACACCTTC CASSHGQGANYGYTF
TRBJ1-1 . TRBV30 . TGTGCCTGGAGTGCCGGCGGCACTGAAGCTTTCTTT CAWSAGGTEAFF